The 30 T cell receptor beta chains below were found in one sample sequenced in a study of CD8+ T cells in alopecia areata. Extracted RNA was reverse transcribed, and the resulting cDNA served as sequencing template. Clones were read by immunoSEQ multiplex PCR, and TCRdb kept only the in-frame ones, dropping some. The repertoire holds approximately 180,000 clones, with roughly 63% as singletons. The sample here was CD4+ T cells sorted from blood, taken at week 0. These receptors all come from a human donor with alopecia areata.

V and J are TRBV29-1 and TRBJ2-3; TRBD2 matches 9 bases. The trim removed 6 bases at V and 7 bases at J, leaving 14 bases unmatched. The CDR3 spans 15 residues. Per the germline V gene, CDR1 is SQVTM and CDR2 is ANQGSEA. The CDR3 nucleotides are TGCAGCGTCACAATGGGTAGCGGGGGCCAAAATACGCAGTATTTT. As protein: CSVTMGSGGQNTQYF.

This clone was counted a few times. This chain joins TRBV29-1 and TRBJ2-5; 10 bases map to TRBD2. The CDR3 loop spans 15 amino acids. Trimming at V came to 5 bases and at J to 5 bases, leaving 11 bases not matched to a gene. Germline CDR1 SQVTM, CDR2 ANQGSEA. The CDR3 loop reads CSVRLAGGRRETQYF. The DNA for the CDR3 is TGCAGCGTTCGATTAGCGGGGGGCAGGCGGGAGACCCAGTACTTC.

V usage is TRBV29-1 and J usage is TRBJ2-7; maybe TRBD1 (6 bases). V was trimmed by 5 bases and J by 2 bases, leaving 25 bases between them. The CDR3 totals 17 residues. In germline, CDR1 is SQVTM, CDR2 ANQGSEA. The CDR3 DNA follows: TGCAGCGTTCCACCATCAGGGGACCCTCTACACACCTACGAGCAGTACTTC. Translated: CSVPPSGDPLHTYEQYF.

The chain is built from TRBV4-2 and TRBJ1-1; D may be TRBD1 (6 bases). The CDR3 loop spans 15 amino acids. Trimming stripped 0 bases from V and 7 bases from J, with 15 bases between. Looked up from germline, CDR1 is LGHNA and CDR2 is YNFKEQ. For the CDR3, the DNA is TGTGCCAGCAGCCAAGATAGGGGACAACTACTTGAAGCTTTCTTT. Its protein is CASSQDRGQLLEAFF.

The genes are TRBV29-1 and TRBJ2-1; 8 bases fit TRBD2. The CDR3 loop spans 14 amino acids. V shed 5 bases and J 6 bases; nucleotides not matched to a gene: 9. Germline V lookup: CDR1 SQVTM, CDR2 ANQGSEA. The CDR3 DNA sequence: TGCAGCGTTCTGGGAGCGGGGGTCACCAATGAGCAGTTCTTC. Its protein is CSVLGAGVTNEQFF.

This clone has only a few counts. V gene TRBV11-2 combines with J gene TRBJ2-7, with D perhaps matching TRBD1 (6 bases). With 3 bases removed from V and 0 bases from J, the gap between germline ends came to 9 bases. Germline V gene lookup returns CDR1 SGHAT and CDR2 FQNNGV. The CDR3 is 14 residues long. DNA for the CDR3: TGTGCCAGCAGCTTCACAGGGTTCTCCTACGAGCAGTACTTC. It codes for CASSFTGFSYEQYF.

V usage is TRBV27 and J usage is TRBJ1-2; no clear D gene. The length of the CDR3 is 12 residues. CDR1 and CDR2 from the germline V gene are MNHEY and SMNVEV (reference sequence). V shed 3 bases and J shed 6 bases, with 8 bases lying between them. CDR3 sequence reads: CASSFQGDGYTF. The DNA of the CDR3 is TGTGCCAGCAGTTTTCAAGGAGATGGCTACACCTTC.

V and J are TRBV19 and TRBJ1-1; D ambiguous. Per germline, CDR1 LNHDA and CDR2 SQIVND (reference sequence). The CDR3 has 14 residues. Trimming cost V 3 bases and J 1 base, with 9 bases left between them. CDR3 nucleotide sequence: TGTGCCAGTAGTATTCTGGACGGGAACACTGAAGCTTTCTTT. This sequence encodes CASSILDGNTEAFF.

The J gene is TRBJ2-7, the V gene TRBV7-2, with D unresolved. The CDR3 runs to 12 residues. The V end was cut by 5 bases, the J end by 6 bases, with 11 bases between. CDR1 is SGHTA, CDR2 FQGNSA, per germline. The CDR3 region has the DNA TGTGCCAGCAGCCCCGTGGTGGCCGAGCAGTACTTC. Translated: CASSPVVAEQYF.

This clone appeared a few times. The rearrangement joins TRBV30 to TRBJ1-1; 7 bases match TRBD1. The CDR3 contains 15 residues. Trimming took 1 base from V and 4 from J; bases not matched to a gene: 9. Germline loops: CDR1 GTSNPN, CDR2 SVGIG (reference sequence). In DNA, the CDR3 is TGTGCCTGGAGTGCCAGGGGGGCAAGGATCACTGAAGCTTTCTTT. The encoded protein is CAWSARGARITEAFF.

The chain uses TRBV4-1 and TRBJ1-1; no reliable D call. Germline-derived CDR1 and CDR2 are MGHRA and YSYEKL. Trimming shortened V by 0 bases and J by 4 bases, and 12 bases separated the two germline ends. The CDR3 is 15 amino acids. CDR3 protein: CASSQDGQEGTEAFF. CDR3 sequence (DNA): TGCGCCAGCAGCCAAGATGGCCAGGAGGGCACTGAAGCTTTCTTT.

The V gene is TRBV20-1, the J gene TRBJ1-1; perhaps TRBD1 as D (5 bases). Trimming cost V 8 bases and J 7 bases, with 14 bases left between them. Germline loops: CDR1 DFQATT, CDR2 SNEGSKA (reference sequence). The CDR3 extends over 11 amino acids. The CDR3 sequence is CSFGRGGEAFF. CDR3 DNA sequence: TGCAGTTTTGGGAGGGGTGGTGAAGCTTTCTTT.

The chain combines TRBV27 with TRBJ2-3, with a possible D match to TRBD1 (5 bases). Trimming took off 5 bases at V and 1 base at J, with 16 bases between the two ends. Per the germline V gene, CDR1 is MNHEY and CDR2 is SMNVEV (reference sequence). This CDR3 region has 16 residues. In nucleotides, the CDR3 is TGTGCCAGCAGTATCTCCCAGGGATATGGCACAGATACGCAGTATTTT. This gives the protein CASSISQGYGTDTQYF.

This clone has a handful of counts. This chain links TRBV7-2 with TRBJ1-5; no firm D call. The CDR3 contains 12 residues. CDR1 is SGHTA, CDR2 FQGNSA, per germline. V lost 4 bases and J 5 bases, leaving 6 bases between the germline ends. DNA of the CDR3: TGTGCCAGCAGCTCAAGGGATCAGCCCCAGCATTTT. Protein: CASSSRDQPQHF.

The chain recombines TRBV30 with TRBJ1-1, with D uncertain. This CDR3 comprises 18 residues. The germline V gene has CDR1 GTSNPN and CDR2 SVGIG (reference sequence). Trimming pared 4 bases from V and 0 bases from J, leaving 24 bases between. DNA of the CDR3: TGTGCCTGGATGCCGTCTGGAGTATGGGCGCGGCTGAACACTGAAGCTTTCTTT. Its protein is CAWMPSGVWARLNTEAFF.

The chain recombines TRBV2 with TRBJ2-2; TRBD1 matches 7 bases. V lost 6 bases to trimming and J lost 3 bases; unmatched junction nucleotides: 1. From germline, CDR1 is SNHLY and CDR2 FYNNEI. This CDR3 has 13 amino acids. CDR3 protein: CASRDRHTGELFF. The DNA for the CDR3 is TGTGCCAGCAGGGACAGGCACACCGGGGAGCTGTTTTTT.

The gene calls are TRBV29-1 and TRBJ2-1, with 7 bases matching TRBD2. The CDR3 loop spans 12 amino acids. Germline V gene data show CDR1 as SQVTM and CDR2 as ANQGSEA. J gave up 6 bases and V 5 bases, and 4 bases lay outside the gene matches. CDR3 nucleotide sequence: TGCAGCGTTAACCCGGGGGGCAATGAGCAGTTCTTC. It specifies CSVNPGGNEQFF.

This chain joins TRBV6-1 and TRBJ1-4; the D is unclear. V lost 4 bases, J lost 8 bases, and 11 bases lay in between. The CDR3 has 13 residues. The germline gives CDR1 MNHNS, CDR2 SASEGT. The CDR3 DNA reads TGTGCCAGCAGTGGATCGAGGAGGGAAAAACTGTTTTTT. It codes for CASSGSRREKLFF.

This clone was seen once. This chain connects TRBV5-6 to TRBJ2-6, with TRBD1 as a possible D gene (5 bases). V was cut by 2 bases and J by 1 base, with 7 bases left in between. CDR1 is SGHDT and CDR2 is YYEEEE in the germline V gene. The CDR3 totals 15 residues. The CDR3 sequence: CASSFQGSGANVLTF. The CDR3 nucleotides are TGTGCCAGCAGCTTTCAGGGTTCTGGGGCCAACGTCCTGACTTTC.

The V and J genes are TRBV29-1 and TRBJ2-2; possibly TRBD1 for D (6 bases). V was cut by 6 bases and J by 1 base, with 9 bases left in between. The CDR3 extends over 13 amino acids. Germline V gives CDR1 SQVTM, CDR2 ANQGSEA. CDR3 in DNA: TGCAGCGTAGGGACACAGAACACCGGGGAGCTGTTTTTT. Translating gives CSVGTQNTGELFF.

The chain carries TRBV29-1 and TRBJ1-1; possibly TRBD1 for D (5 bases). Germline CDR1 and CDR2: SQVTM and ANQGSEA. Trimming took 0 bases from V and 5 from J, leaving 7 bases between them. This CDR3 spans 12 amino acids. CDR3 sequence (DNA): TGCAGCGTTGAAGAGGGGGGGACTGAAGCTTTCTTT. Its translation is CSVEEGGTEAFF.

V gene TRBV5-6 combines with J gene TRBJ2-3, with D perhaps TRBD1 or TRBD2 (5 bases each). Germline V gene data show CDR1 as SGHDT and CDR2 as YYEEEE. The germline V and J ends were trimmed by 4 bases and 0 bases, with 15 bases remaining between them. The CDR3 has 16 amino acids. As DNA, the CDR3 is TGTGCCAGCAGCCGAACCGGGACGAGGAGCACAGATACGCAGTATTTT. Protein sequence: CASSRTGTRSTDTQYF.

This clone was counted between two and nine times. The CDR3 DNA reads TGCAGCGTGAAGGAGGGTAATCCTTATAGCAATCAGCCCCAGCATTTT. It codes for CSVKEGNPYSNQPQHF. This chain joins TRBV29-1 and TRBJ1-5; no clear D. CDR1 is SQVTM and CDR2 is ANQGSEA in the germline V gene. V lost 6 bases and J 0 bases, leaving 18 bases between the germline ends. The CDR3 consists of 16 residues.

The V and J genes are TRBV29-1 and TRBJ2-2; 7 nucleotides agree with TRBD1. The CDR3 has 16 residues. Trimming at V came to 0 bases and at J to 1 base, leaving 5 bases not matched to a gene. In germline, CDR1 is SQVTM, CDR2 ANQGSEA. CDR3 nucleotide sequence: TGCAGCGTTGAAGATACCGGGACAGTGAACACCGGGGAGCTGTTTTTT. Translating gives CSVEDTGTVNTGELFF.

This clone turned up a few times. The chain combines TRBV20-1 with TRBJ1-1; D perhaps matches TRBD1 (6 bases). The CDR3 length is 11 residues. Trimming took off 4 bases at V and 6 bases at J, with 9 bases between the two ends. CDR1 is DFQATT and CDR2 is SNEGSKA in the germline V gene (reference sequence). The CDR3 sequence is CSATGDAEAFF. The CDR3 DNA follows: TGCAGTGCTACAGGGGATGCTGAAGCTTTCTTT.

V and J are TRBV14 and TRBJ1-2; maybe TRBD1 (5 bases). Trimming took 2 bases from V and 8 from J, leaving 18 bases between them. Germline CDR1 SGHDN, CDR2 FVKESK. The CDR3 totals 15 residues. CDR3 sequence reads: CASSQIQDLMGGYTF. DNA of the CDR3: TGTGCCAGCAGCCAAATACAGGATTTGATGGGAGGCTACACCTTC.

This chain uses TRBV19 with TRBJ1-5; TRBD1 is a possible D gene (5 bases). Germline V CDR1 and CDR2: LNHDA, SQIVND (reference sequence). Trimming stripped 10 bases from V and 1 base from J, with 11 bases between. The CDR3 runs to 13 residues. CDR3 sequence: CAIGTVSNQPQHF. CDR3 DNA: TGTGCCATAGGGACGGTGAGCAATCAGCCCCAGCATTTT.

The chain combines TRBV10-3 with TRBJ1-2, with D uncertain. The CDR3 contains 13 residues. V lost 4 bases and J 3 bases, leaving 9 bases between the germline ends. From germline, CDR1 is ENHRY and CDR2 SYGVKD. The CDR3 nucleotides read TGTGCCATCAGTGGGGAACCCTACTATGGCTACACCTTC. Amino acid sequence: CAISGEPYYGYTF.

This clone has a handful of counts. The rearrangement uses TRBV7-2 and TRBJ1-6, with 9 bases aligning to TRBD1. V shed 5 bases and J 7 bases; nucleotides not matched to a gene: 6. The CDR3 runs 15 residues. CDR1 is SGHTA and CDR2 is FQGNSA in the germline V gene. The CDR3 here is CASSPQGQGNSPLHF. The CDR3, as DNA: TGTGCCAGCAGCCCGCAGGGACAGGGAAATTCACCCCTCCACTTT.

The CDR3 sequence is CASSLEAGGTEAFF. The CDR3 region has the DNA TGCGCCAGCAGCTTGGAGGCGGGGGGCACTGAAGCTTTCTTT. The rearrangement joins TRBV5-1 to TRBJ1-1; tentative D call: TRBD1 (5 bases). There are 14 residues in the CDR3. The V end lost 0 bases, the J end lost 4 bases, and 10 bases lay between the germline ends. CDR1 is SGHRS and CDR2 is YFSETQ in the germline V gene. Complete variable domain (other parts from reference TRBV5-1 and TRBJ1-1): KAGVTQTPRYLIKTRGQQVTLSCSPISGHRSVSWYQQTPGQGLQFLFEYFSETQRNKGNFPGRFSGRQFSNSRSEMNVSTLELGDSALYLCASSLEAGGTEAFFGQGTRLTVV.